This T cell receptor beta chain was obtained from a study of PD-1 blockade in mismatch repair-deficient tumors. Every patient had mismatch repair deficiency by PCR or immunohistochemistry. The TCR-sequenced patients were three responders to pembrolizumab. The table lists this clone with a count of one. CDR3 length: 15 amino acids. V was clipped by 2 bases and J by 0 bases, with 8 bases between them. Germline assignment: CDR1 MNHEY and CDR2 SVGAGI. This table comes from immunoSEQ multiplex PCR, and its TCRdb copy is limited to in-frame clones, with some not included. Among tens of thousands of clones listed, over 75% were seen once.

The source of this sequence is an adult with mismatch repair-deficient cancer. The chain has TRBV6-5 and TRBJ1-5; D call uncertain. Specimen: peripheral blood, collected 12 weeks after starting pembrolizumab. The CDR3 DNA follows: TGTGCCAGCAGTTACCCAGGCACTAGCAATCAGCCCCAGCATTTT. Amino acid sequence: CASSYPGTSNQPQHF.